These 28 T cell receptor beta chains were sequenced from one sample in a study of CD8 T cells in Susac syndrome. A quantity of about 0.5 to 1 ug RNA underwent reverse transcription using random hexamers. A single record per CDR3 protein comes from TCRdb applying MiXCR to the immunoSEQ multiplex PCR reads. The sample holds roughly 150,000 distinct CDR3 sequences, 90% to 95% seen once. Sequences were obtained from CD8+ T cells from PBMCs. These receptors were collected from a human donor with multiple sclerosis.

This rearrangement joins TRBV20-1 to TRBJ2-1; 8 bases fit TRBD2. V was clipped by 0 bases and J by 4 bases; unmatched bases: 8. The germline gives CDR1 DFQATT, CDR2 SNEGSKA (reference sequence). The CDR3 runs to 16 residues. The CDR3 reads CSARDLGVAGYNEQFF. DNA for the CDR3: TGCAGTGCTAGAGATCTCGGGGTAGCGGGGTACAATGAGCAGTTCTTC.

The chain recombines TRBV28 with TRBJ2-1; a weak D match, TRBD1 (6 bases). Trimming removed 4 bases from V and 8 bases from J, with 15 bases in between. The germline gives CDR1 MDHEN, CDR2 SYDVKM. There are 14 residues in the CDR3. The CDR3 region is CASSSVFSGDEQFF. CDR3 in DNA: TGTGCCAGCAGTTCCGTTTTCTCAGGGGATGAGCAGTTCTTC.

The chain links TRBV7-6 to TRBJ2-5; a weak D match, TRBD2 (5 bases). The length of the CDR3 is 15 residues. The V and J ends lost 5 bases and 7 bases respectively, with 20 bases between them. The germline V gene has CDR1 SGHVS and CDR2 FNYEAQ. The DNA of the CDR3 is TGTGCCAGCAGCCCCTCGGCCTCCGCCGCGGGGACCCAGTACTTC. Protein sequence: CASSPSASAAGTQYF.

This clonotype was counted a few times. The chain carries TRBV6-5 and TRBJ2-2; D is undetermined. The CDR3 runs 17 residues. Germline assignment: CDR1 MNHEY and CDR2 SVGAGI. V gave up 3 bases and J gave up 4 bases, with 18 bases separating them. The CDR3 loop is CASSYLLALSSTGELFF. CDR3 nucleotide sequence: TGTGCCAGCAGTTATCTTTTAGCTTTGAGTTCCACCGGGGAGCTGTTTTTT.

This rearrangement joins TRBV12-3 or TRBV12-4 to TRBJ2-4; 7 bases align to TRBD1. The CDR3 totals 12 residues. V gave up 1 base and J gave up 12 bases; unmatched junction bases: 3. The CDR3 protein is CASSLGGQHQYF. DNA of the CDR3: TGTGCCAGCAGTTTAGGGGGACAGCATCAGTACTTC.

The chain links TRBV20-1 to TRBJ1-2; TRBD1 matches 7 bases. Looked up from germline, CDR1 is DFQATT and CDR2 is SNEGSKA (reference sequence). There are 14 residues in the CDR3. The V and J ends lost 0 bases and 5 bases, in that order; junction bases with no gene match: 6. CDR3 in amino acids: CSARERGGEYGYTF. CDR3 DNA sequence: TGCAGTGCTAGAGAGCGAGGGGGCGAGTATGGCTACACCTTC.

The chain couples TRBV15 to TRBJ2-3, with TRBD2 identical over 11 bases. The germline gives CDR1 LNHNV, CDR2 YYDKDF (reference sequence). The CDR3 loop spans 15 amino acids. V shed 3 bases and J 5 bases; nucleotides not matched to a gene: 4. CDR3 in DNA: TGTGCCACCAGCAGTAGCGGGGGGGCAGGAGATACGCAGTATTTT. Its protein is CATSSSGGAGDTQYF.

The genes are TRBV20-1 and TRBJ2-3, with 9 bases identical to TRBD1. In germline, CDR1 is DFQATT, CDR2 SNEGSKA (reference sequence). The CDR3 is made up of 14 amino acids. V gave up 3 bases and J gave up 3 bases; unmatched junction bases: 4. The CDR3, as DNA: TGCAGTGCTAGTCCCGGGACAGGGACAGATACGCAGTATTTT. This translates into CSASPGTGTDTQYF.

This chain joins TRBV27 and TRBJ2-3; 8 nucleotides line up with TRBD2. Germline CDR1 reads MNHEY; CDR2 reads SMNVEV (reference sequence). The CDR3 length is 14 residues. With V trimmed by 5 bases and J by 5 bases, 6 bases remained unmatched. The CDR3 region has the DNA TGTGCCAGCAGTCATAGCGGGGCTGTAGATACGCAGTATTTT. This encodes CASSHSGAVDTQYF.

V is TRBV27 and J is TRBJ2-7; the D gene could be TRBD1 or TRBD2 (5 bases each). This CDR3 has 15 residues. Germline CDR1 reads MNHEY; CDR2 reads SMNVEV (reference sequence). The V and J ends lost 2 bases and 10 bases respectively, with 21 bases between them. The chain's CDR3 is CASSLGPGLASGQYF. CDR3 coding DNA: TGTGCCAGCAGTTTAGGGCCAGGGTTGGCGAGCGGACAGTACTTC.

The V and J genes are TRBV29-1 and TRBJ1-4; D uncertain. CDR1 and CDR2 (germline): SQVTM, ANQGSEA. CDR3 size: 12 residues. V was pared by 6 bases and J by 9 bases, with 14 bases between. The CDR3 nucleotides read TGCAGCGTGGAGTTCGACGATAAAAAACTGTTTTTT. Its translation is CSVEFDDKKLFF.

This chain uses TRBV15 with TRBJ2-7; tentatively, D is TRBD1 (5 bases). Trimming removed 3 bases at V and 0 bases at J, with 12 bases between. Germline lookup yields CDR1 LNHNV and CDR2 YYDKDF (reference sequence). CDR3 size: 15 residues. The CDR3: CATSSGHESSYEQYF. The CDR3 bases are TGTGCCACCAGCAGCGGACACGAAAGCTCCTACGAGCAGTACTTC.

The chain carries TRBV20-1 and TRBJ1-4; D is unresolved. The germline V and J ends were trimmed by 5 bases and 5 bases, with 12 bases remaining between them. The CDR3 is made up of 13 amino acids. Germline V gives CDR1 DFQATT, CDR2 SNEGSKA (reference sequence). CDR3 region: CSAPLGKNEKLFF. The CDR3 DNA follows: TGCAGTGCTCCACTGGGGAAAAATGAAAAACTGTTTTTT.

J is TRBJ2-3 and V is TRBV27; D call uncertain. Per the germline V gene, CDR1 is MNHEY and CDR2 is SMNVEV (reference sequence). Trimming left V 2 bases short and J 1 base short, with 7 bases between. The CDR3 totals 14 residues. The CDR3 reads CASSLMAGTDTQYF. The CDR3 nucleotides read TGTGCCAGCAGTTTAATGGCGGGCACAGATACGCAGTATTTT.

Only a few counts were recorded for this clonotype. The chain has TRBV4-2 and TRBJ1-5; 7 bases agree with TRBD1. V lost 1 base, J lost 4 bases, and 1 base stayed unmatched. CDR1 and CDR2 from the germline V gene are LGHNA and YNFKEQ. The CDR3 has 14 residues. CDR3 DNA: TGTGCCAGCAGCCAAGTGACAGGGAATCAGCCCCAGCATTTT. This sequence encodes CASSQVTGNQPQHF.

A word on this clonotype: One end of the junction fails to match germline, which may point to a read error. The V and J genes are TRBV5-6 and TRBJ2-6; D is tentatively TRBD1 or TRBD2 (5 bases each). This CDR3 spans 17 amino acids. CDR1 and CDR2 (germline): SGHDT, YYEEEE. CDR3 region: CASSWGLPDSEANVLTF. CDR3 in DNA: TGTGCCAGCAGCTGGGGGTTACCGGATTCTGAGGCCAACGTCCTGACTTTC.

The DNA for the CDR3 is TGTGCCTGTCTCAGGGGGCGAGACTATGGCTACACCTTC. This translates into CACLRGRDYGYTF. V is TRBV30 and J is TRBJ1-2; the match to TRBD1 covers 8 bases. The CDR3 is 13 residues long. The germline V gene has CDR1 GTSNPN and CDR2 SVGIG (reference sequence). The junction had 6 bases not matched to a gene; V was cut back by 6 bases and J by 3 bases.

The V gene is TRBV6-2 or TRBV6-3, the J gene TRBJ2-3, with D possibly TRBD1 on 6 matching bases. With 6 bases removed from V and 2 bases from J, the gap between germline ends came to 18 bases. This CDR3 contains 16 residues. Germline CDR1 is MNHEY and CDR2 is SVGEGT. For the CDR3, the DNA is TGTGCCAGCAGCATGGGGGCGGAACCTCACACAGATACGCAGTATTTT. Its translation is CASSMGAEPHTDTQYF.

The chain uses TRBV3-1 and TRBJ1-2; no clear D. Germline assignment: CDR1 LGHDT and CDR2 YNNKEL (reference sequence). Trimming stripped 4 bases from V and 8 bases from J, with 8 bases between. The CDR3 runs to 11 residues. The CDR3 bases are TGTGCCAGCAGCCCTGGGCTGGGCTACACCTTC. It yields the protein CASSPGLGYTF. Supplemented by reference TRBV3-1 and TRBJ1-2, the full variable domain reads DTAVSQTPKYLVTQMGNDKSIKCEQNLGHDTMYWYKQDSKKFLKIMFSYNNKELIINETVPNRFSPKSPDKAHLNLHINSLELGDSAVYFCASSPGLGYTFGSGTRLTVV.

This sequence joins TRBV20-1 and TRBJ2-2, with TRBD1 identical over 10 bases. The V segment lost 4 bases and the J segment 4 bases; nucleotides outside the gene matches: 6. Per germline, CDR1 DFQATT and CDR2 SNEGSKA (reference sequence). This CDR3 is 15 amino acids long. CDR3 DNA: TGCAGTGCTAACACGGACAGGGGGGGCACCGGGGAGCTGTTTTTT. Encoded protein: CSANTDRGGTGELFF.

The chain has TRBV5-1 and TRBJ2-5, with TRBD2 matching 8 bases. V dropped 4 bases and J dropped 3; count of bases not matched to a gene: 8. Germline CDR1 and CDR2: SGHRS and YFSETQ. The CDR3 is 15 residues long. The CDR3 nucleotides are TGCGCCAGCAGCCTACCCCTTAGCGGGGAAGAGACCCAGTACTTC. Amino acids: CASSLPLSGEETQYF.

The chain couples TRBV7-6 to TRBJ2-6; D gene uncertain. V was trimmed by 0 bases and J by 0 bases, leaving 12 bases between them. Germline loops: CDR1 SGHVS, CDR2 FNYEAQ. The CDR3 length is 18 residues. CDR3 protein: CASSLAPLTSSGANVLTF. The CDR3 DNA reads as TGTGCCAGCAGCTTAGCGCCCCTAACCTCCTCTGGGGCCAACGTCCTGACTTTC.

The chain joins TRBV30 to TRBJ1-2, with D unresolved. Germline values: CDR1 GTSNPN, CDR2 SVGIG (reference sequence). The CDR3 is 12 amino acids. V lost 1 base and J 1 base, leaving 4 bases between the germline ends. The CDR3 DNA is TGTGCCTGGAGTGGGGGTAACTATGGCTACACCTTC. Translated, it gives CAWSGGNYGYTF. Supplemented by reference TRBV30 and TRBJ1-2, the full variable domain reads SQTIHQWPATLVQPVGSPLSLECTVEGTSNPNLYWYRQAAGRGLQLLFYSVGIGQISSEVPQNLSASRPQDRQFILSSKKLLLSDSGFYLCAWSGGNYGYTFGSGTRLTVV.

This sequence joins TRBV27 and TRBJ1-1, with 8 bases aligning to TRBD1. CDR3 length equals 15 residues. Germline CDR1 reads MNHEY; CDR2 reads SMNVEV (reference sequence). Trimming at V came to 0 bases and at J to 6 bases, leaving 6 bases not matched to a gene. The CDR3 coding sequence is TGTGCCAGCAGTTTATCCCGGACAGGGTGGGCTGAAGCTTTCTTT. It specifies CASSLSRTGWAEAFF.

The chain recombines TRBV5-6 with TRBJ1-5; weak D call: TRBD1 (6 bases). There are 21 residues in the CDR3. V was cut by 9 bases and J by 0 bases, with 34 bases left in between. Germline CDR1 SGHDT, CDR2 YYEEEE. The CDR3 region has the DNA TGTGCCACCCTGGCTCCGGACAGCCGCTGTGCCGGAGCCCATAGCAATCAGCCCCAGCATTTT. This encodes CATLAPDSRCAGAHSNQPQHF.

V usage is TRBV7-9 and J usage is TRBJ2-7; 7 nucleotides match TRBD1. In germline, CDR1 is SEHNR, CDR2 FQNEAQ (reference sequence). This CDR3 is 18 amino acids long. Trimming took 0 bases from V and 0 from J; bases not matched to a gene: 11. In nucleotides, the CDR3 is TGTGCCAGCAGCTTAGCCTCCGGGACAGCGAGGAGCTCCTACGAGCAGTACTTC. Encoded protein: CASSLASGTARSSYEQYF.

The genes are TRBV7-9 and TRBJ1-3; D ambiguous. The germline CDR1 and CDR2 sequences are SEHNR and FQNEAQ (reference sequence). V lost 6 bases and J lost 7, with 7 bases in between. This CDR3 region has 11 residues. CDR3 nucleotides: TGTGCCAGCAGTCACGGCAACACCATATATTTT. This gives the protein CASSHGNTIYF.

The genes are TRBV13 and TRBJ1-3, with D maybe TRBD1 (6 bases). V shed 5 bases and J shed 8 bases, with 16 bases lying between them. The CDR3 runs 14 residues. Germline V CDR1 and CDR2: PRHDT, FYEKMQ (reference sequence). In DNA form, the CDR3 reads TGTGCCAGCAGCACAGACAGGAACGGGTACACCATATATTTT. This translates into CASSTDRNGYTIYF. Drawing the rest from reference TRBV13 and TRBJ1-3, the complete variable domain is AAGVIQSPRHLIKEKRETATLKCYPIPRHDTVYWYQQGPGQDPQFLISFYEKMQSDKGSIPDRFSAQQFSDYHSELNMSSLELGDSALYFCASSTDRNGYTIYFGEGSWLTVV.